The entry that follows covers one T cell receptor (beta chain) sequence. V lost 4 bases and J 0 bases, leaving 10 bases between the germline ends. Germline V gene lookup returns CDR1 SGHVS and CDR2 FQNEAQ. CDR3 length: 15 amino acids. The sample comes from a study of blood T cell repertoires in COVID-19. Study information: Both acute and convalescent COVID-19 samples were obtained from the United States, Italy and Spain. The cDNA or gDNA used as material had been derived from T cells, B-cell-depleted T cells, or PBMCs.

Per the original data handling: Scientists estimated how many nucleated cells there were by amplifying reference gene primers. Data came from immunoSEQ multiplex PCR; TCRdb stores just in-frame clones and leaves some out. V and J calls and clone size are copied from that table; D and trimming were computed from the DNA. The sample includes 98,000 or so clones, roughly four fifths seen only once; the top ten take about 5%. Material: peripheral blood. This TCR derives from a man between 60 and 70 years old with acute or convalescent COVID-19. The gene calls are TRBV7-8 and TRBJ2-1; TRBD1 might be the D (6 bases). CDR3 DNA sequence: TGTGCCAGCAGCTCCCAGGGGTTCTCCTACAATGAGCAGTTCTTC. Translating gives CASSSQGFSYNEQFF.